This TCR beta chain was obtained from a study of T-cell memory formation after mild COVID-19. Sample barcodes and UMIs were carried by the TCR alpha and TCR beta cDNA libraries that 5'RACE generated with constant-segment primers. TCRdb analysed the 5' RACE reads with MiXCR anew, one entry per CDR3 protein. Of some 440,000 distinct CDR3 sequences detected, 25% appear once; the ten largest clones hold about 12%. This clonotype appeared a few times. V lost 3 bases to trimming and J lost 0 bases, with 9 bases between them. CDR3 length: 14 amino acids. Germline loops: CDR1 SGDLS, CDR2 YYNGEE. The receptor was derived from an adult woman who had mild COVID-19 (a few samples of this study predate the infection). Cell type and time point are not known. The sequencing sample was made of PBMCs or a T cell subset sorted from them (not recorded which). The V gene is TRBV9, the J gene TRBJ1-2; D is unresolved. For the CDR3, the DNA is TGTGCCAGCAGCGCACAGAGCTCTAACTATGGCTACACCTTC. Its translation: CASSAQSSNYGYTF.